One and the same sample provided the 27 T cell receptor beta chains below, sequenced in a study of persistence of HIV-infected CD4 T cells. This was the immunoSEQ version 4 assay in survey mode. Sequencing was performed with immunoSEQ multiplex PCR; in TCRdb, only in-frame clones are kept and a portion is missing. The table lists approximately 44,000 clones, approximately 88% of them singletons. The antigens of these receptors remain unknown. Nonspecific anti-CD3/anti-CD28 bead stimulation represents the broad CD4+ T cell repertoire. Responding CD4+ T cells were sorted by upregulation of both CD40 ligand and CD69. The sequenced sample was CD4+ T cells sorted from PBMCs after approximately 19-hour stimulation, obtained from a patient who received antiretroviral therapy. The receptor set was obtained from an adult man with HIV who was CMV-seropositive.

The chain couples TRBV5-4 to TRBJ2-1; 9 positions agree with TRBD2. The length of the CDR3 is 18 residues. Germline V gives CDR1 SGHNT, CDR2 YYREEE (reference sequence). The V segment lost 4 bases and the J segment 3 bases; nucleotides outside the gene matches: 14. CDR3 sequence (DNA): TGTGCCAGCAGCGCTGGACTAGCGACGGGAACTCACTACAATGAGCAGTTCTTC. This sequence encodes CASSAGLATGTHYNEQFF.

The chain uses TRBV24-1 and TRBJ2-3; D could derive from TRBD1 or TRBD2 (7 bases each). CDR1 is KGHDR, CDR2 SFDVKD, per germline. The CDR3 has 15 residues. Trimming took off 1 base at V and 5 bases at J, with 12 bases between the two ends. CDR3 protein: CATSDLGRGGDTQYF. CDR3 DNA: TGTGCCACCAGTGATTTAGGCAGGGGGGGAGATACGCAGTATTTT.

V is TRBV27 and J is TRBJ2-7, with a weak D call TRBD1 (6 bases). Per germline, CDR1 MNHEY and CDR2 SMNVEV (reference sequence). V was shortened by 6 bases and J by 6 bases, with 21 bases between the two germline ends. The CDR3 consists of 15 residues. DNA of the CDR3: TGTGCCAGCAGCTTCCGAACAGGGATAGGTCTCGAGCAGTACTTC. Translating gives CASSFRTGIGLEQYF.

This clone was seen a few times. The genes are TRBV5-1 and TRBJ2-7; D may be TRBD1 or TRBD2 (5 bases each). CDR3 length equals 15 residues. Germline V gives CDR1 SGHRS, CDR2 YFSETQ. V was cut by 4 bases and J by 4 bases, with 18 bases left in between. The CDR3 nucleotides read TGCGCCAGCAGCCCCAGACGGGACGGAAGTTACGAGCAGTACTTC. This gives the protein CASSPRRDGSYEQYF.

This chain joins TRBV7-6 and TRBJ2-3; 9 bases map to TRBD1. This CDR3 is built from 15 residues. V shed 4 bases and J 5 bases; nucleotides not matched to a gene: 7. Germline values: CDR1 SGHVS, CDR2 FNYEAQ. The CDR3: CASSYTGTGRDTQYF. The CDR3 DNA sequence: TGTGCCAGCAGCTATACCGGGACAGGGAGAGATACGCAGTATTTT.

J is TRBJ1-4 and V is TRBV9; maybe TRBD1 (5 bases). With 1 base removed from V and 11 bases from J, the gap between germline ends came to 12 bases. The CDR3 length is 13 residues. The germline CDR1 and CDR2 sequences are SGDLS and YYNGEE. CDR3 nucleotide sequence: TGTGCCAGCAGCGTACTAGGGGCAGGGAAACTGTTTTTT. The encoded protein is CASSVLGAGKLFF.

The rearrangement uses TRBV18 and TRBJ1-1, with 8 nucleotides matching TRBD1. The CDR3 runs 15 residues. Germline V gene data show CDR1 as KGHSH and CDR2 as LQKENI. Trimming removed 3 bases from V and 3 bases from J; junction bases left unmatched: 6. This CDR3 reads CASSPGQGVDTEAFF. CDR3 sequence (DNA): TGTGCCAGCTCACCCGGACAGGGTGTCGACACTGAAGCTTTCTTT.

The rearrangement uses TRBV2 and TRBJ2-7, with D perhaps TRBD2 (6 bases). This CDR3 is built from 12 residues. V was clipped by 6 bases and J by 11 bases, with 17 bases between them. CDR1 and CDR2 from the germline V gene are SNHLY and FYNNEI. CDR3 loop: CASRPLAGTEYF. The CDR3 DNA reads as TGTGCCAGCAGGCCCCTGGCGGGGACCGAGTACTTC.

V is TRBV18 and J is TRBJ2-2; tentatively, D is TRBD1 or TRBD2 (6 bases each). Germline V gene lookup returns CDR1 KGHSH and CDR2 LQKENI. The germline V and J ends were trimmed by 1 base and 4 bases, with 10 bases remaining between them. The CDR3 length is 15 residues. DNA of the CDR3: TGTGCCAGCTCACCACGGAGGGGGATCACCGGGGAGCTGTTTTTT. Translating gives CASSPRRGITGELFF.

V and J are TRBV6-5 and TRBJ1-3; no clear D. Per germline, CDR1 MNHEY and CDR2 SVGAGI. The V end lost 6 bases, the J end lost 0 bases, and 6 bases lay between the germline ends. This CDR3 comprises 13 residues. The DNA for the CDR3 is TGTGCCAGCAGGGGCCCCTCTGGAAACACCATATATTTT. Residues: CASRGPSGNTIYF.

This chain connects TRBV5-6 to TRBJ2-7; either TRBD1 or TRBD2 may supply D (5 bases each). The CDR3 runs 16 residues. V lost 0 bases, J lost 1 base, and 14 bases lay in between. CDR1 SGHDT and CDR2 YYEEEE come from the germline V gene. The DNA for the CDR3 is TGTGCCAGCAGCTTGGCCAAGGGGACGGGGTCCTACGAGCAGTACTTC. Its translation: CASSLAKGTGSYEQYF.

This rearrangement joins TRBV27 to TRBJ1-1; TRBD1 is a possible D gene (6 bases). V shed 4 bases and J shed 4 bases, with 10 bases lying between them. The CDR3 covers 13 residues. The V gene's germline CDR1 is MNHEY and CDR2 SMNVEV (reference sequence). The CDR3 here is CASSYTRGTEAFF. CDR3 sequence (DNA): TGTGCCAGCAGTTACACCAGGGGCACTGAAGCTTTCTTT.

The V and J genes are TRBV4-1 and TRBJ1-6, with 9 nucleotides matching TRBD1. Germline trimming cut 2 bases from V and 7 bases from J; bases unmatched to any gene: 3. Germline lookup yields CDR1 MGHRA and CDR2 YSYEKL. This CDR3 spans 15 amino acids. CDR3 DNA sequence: TGCGCCAGCAGCCAATACGGGACAGGGAATTCACCCCTCCACTTT. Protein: CASSQYGTGNSPLHF.

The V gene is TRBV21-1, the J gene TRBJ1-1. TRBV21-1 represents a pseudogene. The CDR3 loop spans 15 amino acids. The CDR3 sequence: CASSKERGFVTEAFF. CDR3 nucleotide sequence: TGTGCCAGCAGCAAAGAGAGGGGATTTGTAACTGAAGCTTTCTTT.

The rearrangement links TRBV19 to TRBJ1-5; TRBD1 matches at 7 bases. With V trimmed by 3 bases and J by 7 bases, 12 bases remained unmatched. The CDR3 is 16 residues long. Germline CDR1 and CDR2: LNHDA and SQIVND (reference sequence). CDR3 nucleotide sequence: TGTGCCAGTAGTATTCCCACAGGGGCACAGGGGCAGCCCCAGCATTTT. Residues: CASSIPTGAQGQPQHF.

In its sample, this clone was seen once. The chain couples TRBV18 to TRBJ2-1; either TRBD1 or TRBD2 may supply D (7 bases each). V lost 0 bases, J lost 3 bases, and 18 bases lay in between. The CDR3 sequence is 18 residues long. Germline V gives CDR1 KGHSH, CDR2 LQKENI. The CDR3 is CASSPPRGGQTFYNEQFF. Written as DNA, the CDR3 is TGTGCCAGCTCACCACCGAGGGGGGGACAGACCTTCTACAATGAGCAGTTCTTC.

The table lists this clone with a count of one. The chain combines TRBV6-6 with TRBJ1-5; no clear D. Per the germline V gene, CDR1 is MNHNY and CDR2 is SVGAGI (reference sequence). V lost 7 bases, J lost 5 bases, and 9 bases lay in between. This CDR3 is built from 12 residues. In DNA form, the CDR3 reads TGTGCCAGCACCTCATCGGATCAGCCCCAGCATTTT. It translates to CASTSSDQPQHF.

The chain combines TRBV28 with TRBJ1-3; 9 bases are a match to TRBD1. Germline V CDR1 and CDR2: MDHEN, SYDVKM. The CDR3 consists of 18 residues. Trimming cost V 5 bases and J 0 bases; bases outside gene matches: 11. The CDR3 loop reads CASSPGTGYGDSGNTIYF. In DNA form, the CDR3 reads TGTGCCAGCAGTCCCGGGACAGGGTATGGGGACTCTGGAAACACCATATATTTT.

The CDR3 bases are TGCGCCAGCAGTGAGTCGACGGTGAATTCACCCCTCCACTTT. It encodes CASSESTVNSPLHF. The chain couples TRBV10-2 to TRBJ1-6, with unresolved D. The V end was cut by 0 bases, the J end by 7 bases, with 7 bases between. The CDR3 contains 14 residues. The germline V gene encodes CDR1 WSHSY and CDR2 SAAADI.

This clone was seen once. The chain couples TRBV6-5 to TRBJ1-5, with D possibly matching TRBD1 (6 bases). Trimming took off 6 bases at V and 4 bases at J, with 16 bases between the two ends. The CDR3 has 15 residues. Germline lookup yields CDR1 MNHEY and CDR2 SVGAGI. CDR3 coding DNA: TGTGCCAGCAGACCGCAAGGGGGAAGTAATCAGCCCCAGCATTTT. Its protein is CASRPQGGSNQPQHF.

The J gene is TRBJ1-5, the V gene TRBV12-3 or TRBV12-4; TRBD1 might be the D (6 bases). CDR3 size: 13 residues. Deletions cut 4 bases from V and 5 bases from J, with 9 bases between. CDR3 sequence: CASSYREDQPQHF. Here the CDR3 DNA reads TGTGCCAGCAGTTACAGGGAAGATCAGCCCCAGCATTTT.

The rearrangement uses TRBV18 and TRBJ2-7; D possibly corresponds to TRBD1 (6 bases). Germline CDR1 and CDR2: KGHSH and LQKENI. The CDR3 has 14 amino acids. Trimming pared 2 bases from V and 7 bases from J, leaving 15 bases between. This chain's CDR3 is CASSPTTGGREQYF. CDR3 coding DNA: TGTGCCAGCTCACCAACGACAGGAGGTAGGGAGCAGTACTTC. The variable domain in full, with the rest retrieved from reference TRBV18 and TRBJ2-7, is NAGVMQNPRHLVRRRGQEARLRCSPMKGHSHVYWYRQLPEEGLKFMVYLQKENIIDESGMPKERFSAEFPKEGPSILRIQQVVRGDSAAYFCASSPTTGGREQYFGPGTRLTVT.

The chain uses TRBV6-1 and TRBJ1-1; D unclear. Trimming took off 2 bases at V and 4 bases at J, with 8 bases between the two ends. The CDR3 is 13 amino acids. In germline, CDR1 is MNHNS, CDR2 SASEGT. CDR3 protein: CASSESWGTEAFF. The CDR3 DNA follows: TGTGCCAGCAGTGAATCCTGGGGCACTGAAGCTTTCTTT.

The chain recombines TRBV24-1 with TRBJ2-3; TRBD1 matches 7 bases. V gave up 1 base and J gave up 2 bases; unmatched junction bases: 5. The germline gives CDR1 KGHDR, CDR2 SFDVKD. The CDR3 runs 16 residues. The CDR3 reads CATSDFNRGNTDTQYF. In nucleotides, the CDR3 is TGTGCCACCAGTGATTTCAACAGGGGAAACACAGATACGCAGTATTTT.

In nucleotides, the CDR3 is TGTGCCAGTAGTATTGGGGACGCCCTGAACACTGAAGCTTTCTTT. Amino acids: CASSIGDALNTEAFF. V and J are TRBV19 and TRBJ1-1; D perhaps matches TRBD1 (5 bases). The CDR3 covers 15 residues. Trimming pared 3 bases from V and 0 bases from J, leaving 11 bases between. The germline CDR1 and CDR2 sequences are LNHDA and SQIVND (reference sequence). The variable domain in full, with the rest retrieved from reference TRBV19 and TRBJ1-1, is DGGITQSPKYLFRKEGQNVTLSCEQNLNHDAMYWYRQDPGQGLRLIYYSQIVNDFQKGDIAEGYSVSREKKESFPLTVTSAQKNPTAFYLCASSIGDALNTEAFFGQGTRLTVV.

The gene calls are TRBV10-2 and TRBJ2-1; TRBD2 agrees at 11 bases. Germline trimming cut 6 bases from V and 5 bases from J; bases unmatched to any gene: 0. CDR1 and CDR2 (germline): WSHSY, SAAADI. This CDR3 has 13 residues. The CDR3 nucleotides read TGCGCCAGCAGGGGACTAGCGGACAATGAGCAGTTCTTC. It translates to CASRGLADNEQFF.

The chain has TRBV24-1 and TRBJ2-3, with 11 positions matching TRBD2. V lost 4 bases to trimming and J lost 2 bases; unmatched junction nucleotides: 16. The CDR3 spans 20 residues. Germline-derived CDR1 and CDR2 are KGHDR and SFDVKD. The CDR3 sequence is CATSDPGASGGILHTDTQYF. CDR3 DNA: TGTGCCACCAGTGACCCTGGGGCTAGCGGGGGGATTCTTCACACAGATACGCAGTATTTT.